The clone carrying this TCR beta chain was observed a few times. The sample comes from a study of T-cell reconstitution after alpha-beta-depleted transplantation in children. For TCRbeta, the library was prepared with unique molecular identifiers. TCRdb recomputed calls from the PCR reads with MiXCR, one row per CDR3 protein. In the table there are hundreds of thousands of distinct CDR3 sequences, roughly an eighth of which are singletons. CDR3 length: 13 amino acids. The J segment lost 6 bases and the V segment lost 6 bases, leaving 6 bases of the junction unmatched. The V gene's germline CDR1 is ENHRY and CDR2 SYGVKD.

The V call is TRBV10-3, the J call TRBJ2-3; 7 bases agree with TRBD2. This clonotype was sampled from a human donor who donated a stem cell graft to a child with combined immunodeficiency. Material: PBMCs from the stem cell graft donor, obtained from the stem cell graft. This chain's CDR3 is CAISPGGFDTQYF. The CDR3 nucleotides read TGTGCCATCAGCCCCGGGGGGTTTGATACGCAGTATTTT.